This TCR beta chain stems from a study of T cell responses to AZD1222 COVID-19 vaccine. Profiling relied on immunoSEQ multiplex PCR, and the TCRdb table lists in-frame clones only, not all of them. Here the sample spans some 200,000 clones, about 95% being singletons. General study results and limits: Seropositivity was recorded at baseline in only 5 or 6 AZD1222 recipients. Repertoires were sampled only after the peak T cell response.

In regard to this clone: Antigen specificity is unknown.

The TCR comes from an adult who received the MenACWY meningococcal vaccine as a control. This sample comprised peripheral blood, obtained 28 days after the second dose of the MenACWY control vaccine.

CDR3 region: CSVYRADGEAFF. Here the CDR3 DNA reads TGCAGCGTTTATCGGGCGGATGGAGAAGCTTTCTTT. The V gene is TRBV29-1, the J gene TRBJ1-1; D is unclear. Trimming left V 5 bases short and J 8 bases short, with 15 bases between. The CDR3 extends over 12 amino acids. Looked up from germline, CDR1 is SQVTM and CDR2 is ANQGSEA.